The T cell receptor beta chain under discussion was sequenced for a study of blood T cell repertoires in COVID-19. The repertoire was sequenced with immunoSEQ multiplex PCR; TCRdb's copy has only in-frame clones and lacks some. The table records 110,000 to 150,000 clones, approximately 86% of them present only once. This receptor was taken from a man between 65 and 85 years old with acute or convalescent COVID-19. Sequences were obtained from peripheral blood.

For the CDR3, the DNA is TGTGCCAGCAGCTCAAAAACAGGGGGCGGAAACACCATATATTTT. Amino acid sequence: CASSSKTGGGNTIYF. The chain couples TRBV7-9 to TRBJ1-3, with TRBD1 matching 9 bases. The CDR3 runs 15 residues. Germline V gene lookup returns CDR1 SEHNR and CDR2 FQNEAQ (reference sequence). Losses at the gene ends were 4 bases for V and 4 bases for J; bases not matched to a gene: 5.